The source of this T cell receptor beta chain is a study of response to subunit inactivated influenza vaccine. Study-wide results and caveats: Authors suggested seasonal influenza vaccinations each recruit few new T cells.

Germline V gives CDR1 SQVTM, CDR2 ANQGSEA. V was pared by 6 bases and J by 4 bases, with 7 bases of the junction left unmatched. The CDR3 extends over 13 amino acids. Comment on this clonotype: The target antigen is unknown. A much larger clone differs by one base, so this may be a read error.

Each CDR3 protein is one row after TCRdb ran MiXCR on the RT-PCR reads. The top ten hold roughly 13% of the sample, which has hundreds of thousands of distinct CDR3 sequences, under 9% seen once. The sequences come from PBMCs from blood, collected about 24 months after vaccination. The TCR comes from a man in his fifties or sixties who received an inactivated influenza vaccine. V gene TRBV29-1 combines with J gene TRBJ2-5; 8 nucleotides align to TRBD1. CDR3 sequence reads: CSVAWTGRETQYF. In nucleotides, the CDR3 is TGCAGCGTGGCTTGGACAGGGAGAGAGACCCAGTACTTC.